The 32 T cell receptor beta chains below all came from one sample that was sequenced in a study of blood T cell repertoires in COVID-19. Profiled with immunoSEQ multiplex PCR; TCRdb holds only in-frame clones, not every one. The table includes 300,000 to 350,000 clones, 89% detected once. Sequenced: PBMCs or T cells enriched from blood (not recorded which). The receptors shown here come from a woman aged 25 to 39 who had recovered from COVID-19.

This clone showed up just once. This sequence joins TRBV27 and TRBJ2-1, with 10 bases that match TRBD2. J gave up 9 bases and V 6 bases, and 14 bases lay outside the gene matches. There are 16 residues in the CDR3. Germline CDR1 is MNHEY and CDR2 is SMNVEV (reference sequence). Here the CDR3 reads CASRRLAGTLGGEQFF. CDR3 nucleotides: TGTGCCAGCAGGAGACTAGCGGGCACCCTCGGGGGTGAGCAGTTCTTC.

This clone was recorded once. The CDR3 spells CASSPTGTEFYGYTF. DNA for the CDR3: TGCGCCAGCAGCCCCACCGGGACAGAATTCTATGGCTACACCTTC. This chain links TRBV5-1 with TRBJ1-2, with 7 bases aligning to TRBD1. V shed 4 bases and J 4 bases; nucleotides not matched to a gene: 10. Germline CDR1 is SGHRS and CDR2 is YFSETQ. CDR3 size: 15 residues.

The V call is TRBV6-5, the J call TRBJ1-5, with no clear D. The CDR3 loop spans 14 amino acids. Germline lookup yields CDR1 MNHEY and CDR2 SVGAGI. V was trimmed by 8 bases and J by 0 bases, leaving 11 bases between them. CDR3: CASVPANSNQPQHF. The CDR3 DNA sequence: TGTGCCAGCGTTCCAGCGAATAGCAATCAGCCCCAGCATTTT.

The chain has TRBV2 and TRBJ2-1, with a possible D match to TRBD2 (5 bases). The CDR3 sequence is 18 residues long. Per germline, CDR1 SNHLY and CDR2 FYNNEI. V was clipped by 0 bases and J by 10 bases, with 25 bases between them. The CDR3 DNA sequence: TGTGCCAGCAGTGAAGCGCAGCTTTTTATCGGGGTTAGCAACGAGCAGTTCTTC. Protein product: CASSEAQLFIGVSNEQFF.

The rearrangement links TRBV9 to TRBJ2-7, with 10 bases that match TRBD1. This CDR3 is built from 14 residues. Germline V gives CDR1 SGDLS, CDR2 YYNGEE. J lost 4 bases, V lost 2 bases, and 3 bases had no gene match. The CDR3 coding sequence is TGTGCCAGCAGCGTCCGGGACAGGGGTTACGAGCAGTACTTC. Its translation: CASSVRDRGYEQYF.

CDR3 nucleotide sequence: TGCGCCAGCAGCCATCCACGACAGGGACCTAAAAGGATTACGCAGTATTTT. It is translated as CASSHPRQGPKRITQYF. The rearrangement joins TRBV4-1 to TRBJ2-3; 7 nucleotides line up with TRBD1. The length of the CDR3 is 17 residues. V gave up 3 bases and J gave up 8 bases; unmatched junction bases: 17. In germline, CDR1 is MGHRA, CDR2 YSYEKL.

The V and J genes are TRBV5-8 and TRBJ1-5; TRBD1 matches at 8 bases. V lost 1 base to trimming and J lost 6 bases; unmatched junction nucleotides: 9. Per germline, CDR1 SGHTS and CDR2 YDEGEE. The CDR3 runs to 16 residues. DNA of the CDR3: TGTGCCAGCAGCTTGTACCAGGGGGCCAAATTTCAGCCCCAGCATTTT. Encoded protein: CASSLYQGAKFQPQHF.

The chain uses TRBV2 and TRBJ2-1; the D is unclear. Germline CDR1 SNHLY, CDR2 FYNNEI. The CDR3 loop spans 15 amino acids. V was pared by 1 base and J by 5 bases, with 12 bases between. The CDR3 nucleotides are TGTGCCAGCAGTGAAGAGTTTCGAGAGGACAATGAGCAGTTCTTC. It translates to CASSEEFREDNEQFF.

V usage is TRBV7-8 and J usage is TRBJ1-1; D may be TRBD1 (5 bases). Trimming left V 0 bases short and J 0 bases short, with 8 bases between. CDR1 and CDR2 from the germline V gene are SGHVS and FQNEAQ. CDR3 size: 15 residues. CDR3 residues: CASSLAPGLNTEAFF. CDR3 nucleotides: TGTGCCAGCAGCTTAGCTCCAGGGTTGAACACTGAAGCTTTCTTT.

The chain uses TRBV29-1 and TRBJ1-2; D possibly corresponds to TRBD1 (6 bases). This CDR3 is 13 amino acids long. The ends were cut back, 7 bases at V and 2 bases at J, with 14 bases in the middle. Germline CDR1 reads SQVTM; CDR2 reads ANQGSEA. CDR3 protein: CSALEQGNYGYTF. Written as DNA, the CDR3 is TGCAGCGCGCTAGAACAGGGAAACTATGGCTACACCTTC.

The chain combines TRBV19 with TRBJ2-3, with 10 bases fitting TRBD2. CDR1 LNHDA and CDR2 SQIVND come from the germline V gene (reference sequence). This CDR3 region has 15 residues. Losses at the gene ends were 7 bases for V and 4 bases for J; bases not matched to a gene: 8. This CDR3 reads CASKVLAGVADTQYF. The DNA of the CDR3 is TGTGCCAGTAAGGTTCTAGCGGGAGTCGCAGATACGCAGTATTTT.

The rearrangement uses TRBV5-1 and TRBJ1-4, with D uncertain. Trimming took off 2 bases at V and 0 bases at J, with 5 bases between the two ends. Germline CDR1 reads SGHRS; CDR2 reads YFSETQ. The CDR3 is 14 amino acids. The CDR3 loop is CASSLSATNEKLFF. Written as DNA, the CDR3 is TGCGCCAGCAGCTTATCTGCAACTAATGAAAAACTGTTTTTT.

The chain has TRBV5-6 and TRBJ2-5; a weak D match, TRBD2 (6 bases). Germline V gene lookup returns CDR1 SGHDT and CDR2 YYEEEE. V lost 4 bases to trimming and J lost 2 bases, with 15 bases between them. The CDR3 loop spans 15 amino acids. In DNA, the CDR3 is TGTGCCAGCAGCCGGGACGCTGGAGGGCAAGAGACCCAGTACTTC. It encodes CASSRDAGGQETQYF.

This chain joins TRBV28 and TRBJ1-2; D might be TRBD1 (5 bases). Germline V gives CDR1 MDHEN, CDR2 SYDVKM. The CDR3 is 17 amino acids. V lost 2 bases and J lost 4, with 20 bases in between. In DNA, the CDR3 is TGTGCCAGCAGTTTAGCGGGACCGACGGTGGGTGCCTATGGCTACACCTTC. This gives the protein CASSLAGPTVGAYGYTF.

This clone showed up just once. This chain connects TRBV7-9 to TRBJ1-5; the D is unclear. CDR1 is SEHNR and CDR2 is FQNEAQ in the germline V gene (reference sequence). The ends were cut back, 1 base at V and 2 bases at J, with 6 bases in the middle. The CDR3 consists of 14 residues. This chain's CDR3 is CASSLVPGNQPQHF. CDR3 DNA sequence: TGTGCCAGCAGCTTAGTCCCAGGCAATCAGCCCCAGCATTTT.

The chain combines TRBV3-1 (or the pseudogene TRBV3-2) with TRBJ2-5; 9 bases fit TRBD2. Germline CDR1 reads LGHDT; CDR2 reads YNNKEL (reference sequence). V lost 6 bases and J lost 1; bases outside the gene matches: 6. The length of the CDR3 is 15 residues. CDR3 loop: CASRVAGAPQETQYF. CDR3 in DNA: TGTGCCAGCAGAGTAGCGGGAGCCCCCCAAGAGACCCAGTACTTC.

This clone was seen a single time. The chain uses TRBV19 and TRBJ2-1; 13 nucleotides line up with TRBD2. This CDR3 is 15 amino acids long. Germline V lookup: CDR1 LNHDA, CDR2 SQIVND (reference sequence). The trim removed 5 bases at V and 4 bases at J, leaving 2 bases unmatched. The DNA for the CDR3 is TGTGCCAGTAGTGTGGGACTAGCGGGGTACAATGAGCAGTTCTTC. The encoded protein is CASSVGLAGYNEQFF.

This clone was seen just once. The rearrangement joins TRBV3-1 (or the pseudogene TRBV3-2) to TRBJ1-1; D might be TRBD1 (6 bases). Germline assignment: CDR1 LGHDT and CDR2 YNNKEL (reference sequence). The CDR3 has 14 amino acids. The V end was cut by 6 bases, the J end by 1 base, with 12 bases between. The CDR3 DNA reads as TGTGCCAGCAGGGGATGGGACACGAACACTGAAGCTTTCTTT. It translates to CASRGWDTNTEAFF.

The chain combines TRBV5-1 with TRBJ2-5; 7 positions match TRBD1. The CDR3 is 14 amino acids. The germline V gene has CDR1 SGHRS and CDR2 YFSETQ. J gave up 5 bases and V 4 bases, and 8 bases lay outside the gene matches. The CDR3 coding sequence is TGCGCCAGCAGCGGTCCGGGACAGACGGAGACCCAGTACTTC. Amino acid sequence: CASSGPGQTETQYF.

In DNA form, the CDR3 reads TGTGCCAGCAGCCCCCTCGAGCTAGCGGGAGTGGGAGAGACCCAGTACTTC. It specifies CASSPLELAGVGETQYF. The chain is built from TRBV4-2 and TRBJ2-5, with 10 bases aligning to TRBD2. V was pared by 4 bases and J by 4 bases, with 12 bases of the junction left unmatched. The CDR3 totals 17 residues. CDR1 and CDR2 from the germline V gene are LGHNA and YNFKEQ.

The chain has TRBV5-4 and TRBJ2-3; 8 nucleotides agree with TRBD2. Per germline, CDR1 SGHNT and CDR2 YYREEE (reference sequence). There are 19 residues in the CDR3. Trimming removed 0 bases from V and 2 bases from J; junction bases left unmatched: 14. CDR3 bases: TGTGCCAGCAGCTTGGCGAGTATCGGGACTAGACTTATCACAGATACGCAGTATTTT. As protein: CASSLASIGTRLITDTQYF.

This chain joins TRBV19 and TRBJ1-5; D ambiguous. Germline CDR1 is LNHDA and CDR2 is SQIVND (reference sequence). CDR3 size: 20 residues. Between the trimmed V and J ends, which lost 7 bases and 2 bases, there was a span of 30 bases. The CDR3 sequence: CASTSIIRGSKGFGNQPQHF. CDR3 nucleotide sequence: TGTGCCAGTACCTCAATAATACGAGGGTCTAAAGGCTTCGGCAATCAGCCCCAGCATTTT.

This chain connects TRBV5-8 to TRBJ1-5; D remains ambiguous. Germline assignment: CDR1 SGHTS and CDR2 YDEGEE. With 1 base removed from V and 0 bases from J, the gap between germline ends came to 8 bases. The CDR3 totals 15 residues. CDR3 coding DNA: TGTGCCAGCAGCTTGCCGGGGTATAGCAATCAGCCCCAGCATTTT. The encoded protein is CASSLPGYSNQPQHF.

The chain links TRBV28 to TRBJ1-2, with D perhaps TRBD1 (5 bases). V was trimmed by 7 bases and J by 14 bases, leaving 23 bases between them. The V gene's germline CDR1 is MDHEN and CDR2 SYDVKM. This CDR3 has 13 amino acids. The CDR3 coding sequence is TGTGCCAGCACCCTAAGTGGGGGGGACCGTGGAACCTTC. It specifies CASTLSGGDRGTF.

In this sample, this clone turned up once. This chain uses TRBV5-4 with TRBJ2-5; 11 bases map to TRBD2. Losses at the gene ends were 4 bases for V and 4 bases for J; bases not matched to a gene: 9. In germline, CDR1 is SGHNT, CDR2 YYREEE (reference sequence). This CDR3 comprises 16 residues. Here the CDR3 DNA reads TGTGCCAGCAGCACTACTAGCGGGAGAGAGAGAGAGACCCAGTACTTC. This sequence encodes CASSTTSGRERETQYF. Complete variable domain (other parts from reference TRBV5-4 and TRBJ2-5): ETGVTQSPTHLIKTRGQQVTLRCSSQSGHNTVSWYQQALGQGPQFIFQYYREEENGRGNFPPRFSGLQFPNYSSELNVNALELDDSALYLCASSTTSGRERETQYFGPGTRLLVL.

J is TRBJ2-1 and V is TRBV9; a weak D match, TRBD2 (5 bases). Trimming shortened V by 0 bases and J by 9 bases, and 25 bases separated the two germline ends. The CDR3 has 18 residues. In germline, CDR1 is SGDLS, CDR2 YYNGEE. The CDR3 is CASSVAGVSSIAMSEQFF. As DNA, the CDR3 is TGTGCCAGCAGCGTAGCGGGCGTCAGTTCGATAGCGATGAGTGAGCAGTTCTTC.

The chain carries TRBV2 and TRBJ1-2, with 11 nucleotides matching TRBD1. The CDR3 has 15 residues. The germline gives CDR1 SNHLY, CDR2 FYNNEI. The ends lost 5 bases at V and 2 bases at J; junction bases unmatched: 4. CDR3 bases: TGTGCCAGCAGTCTAGGGACAGGGGGGAACTATGGCTACACCTTC. Its translation: CASSLGTGGNYGYTF.

The chain has TRBV5-6 and TRBJ1-6; D uncertain. The germline gives CDR1 SGHDT, CDR2 YYEEEE. V gave up 0 bases and J gave up 6 bases, with 7 bases separating them. The CDR3 has 14 amino acids. The CDR3 loop reads CASSLGRSNSPLHF. CDR3 bases: TGTGCCAGCAGCTTGGGCAGGTCTAATTCACCCCTCCACTTT.

This chain uses TRBV5-6 with TRBJ1-6; 11 nucleotides match TRBD1. The CDR3 is made up of 18 amino acids. Trimming took 4 bases from V and 6 from J; bases not matched to a gene: 12. Germline CDR1 reads SGHDT; CDR2 reads YYEEEE. This CDR3 is CASSGDRGNHMGNSPLHF. Written as DNA, the CDR3 is TGTGCCAGCAGCGGGGACAGGGGGAATCATATGGGTAATTCACCCCTCCACTTT.

The chain combines TRBV7-2 with TRBJ1-3; D uncertain. Trimming left V 0 bases short and J 1 base short, with 4 bases between. Germline V gene data show CDR1 as SGHTA and CDR2 as FQGNSA. The CDR3 totals 14 residues. DNA of the CDR3: TGTGCCAGCAGCTTAGCCTATTCTGGAAACACCATATATTTT. This gives the protein CASSLAYSGNTIYF.

This clone occurred a few times. The gene calls are TRBV5-1 and TRBJ2-7; TRBD1 matches 8 bases. CDR1 and CDR2 from the germline V gene are SGHRS and YFSETQ. The V segment lost 3 bases and the J segment 5 bases; nucleotides outside the gene matches: 10. This CDR3 contains 15 residues. CDR3 DNA sequence: TGCGCCAGCAGCTCCCTTGGACAGGGTATCCACGAGCAGTACTTC. Protein product: CASSSLGQGIHEQYF.

V gene TRBV4-3 combines with J gene TRBJ2-3, with 7 positions matching TRBD2. J was trimmed by 2 bases and V by 2 bases; bases with no gene match: 13. This CDR3 comprises 18 residues. Looked up from germline, CDR1 is LGHNA and CDR2 is YSLEER. The CDR3 loop is CASSQWPFHGGSTDTQYF. CDR3 DNA sequence: TGCGCCAGCAGCCAATGGCCCTTCCACGGGGGGTCCACAGATACGCAGTATTTT.